The table lists the clone carrying this T cell receptor beta chain with many counts. These data originate in a study of molecular identifiers for immune sequencing clone quantification. The wider study: RNA from approximately 20,000 or 98,000 naive CD8 cells was split five ways in replicates, with four sequenced.

Construction of naive CD8 libraries employed about 17,000 to 1,100,000 sorted cells together with 10%, 30% or 50% RNA. TCRdb called the PCR reads again in MiXCR, with one record for every CDR3 protein. The sample contains under 800,000 distinct CDR3 sequences, over 25% of which appear only once. The sample taken for sequencing was naive CD8+ T cells from blood, with Jurkat cell RNA spiked in. Described subset: FACS-sorted CD8+CD4-CCR7+CD45RA+ naive T cells. This receptor was taken from a human donor in good health. Some libraries in this study had Jurkat cell RNA spiked in.

The DNA for the CDR3 is TGTGCCAGCAGTTACTCGGGCCAGGGGGACACAGATACGCAGTATTTT. Translated, it gives CASSYSGQGDTDTQYF. The chain employs TRBV6-5 and TRBJ2-3; TRBD1 matches 7 bases. The CDR3 spans 16 residues. The V gene end was trimmed by 0 bases and the J gene end by 2 bases; junction bases not matched to a gene: 5. Per the germline V gene, CDR1 is MNHEY and CDR2 is SVGAGI.